These 30 T cell receptor beta chains were all obtained from the same sample, sequenced in a study of T cell changes during pregnancy in multiple sclerosis. Assay used: immunoSEQ multiplex PCR; TCRdb lists only in-frame clones, some missing. The sample lists fewer than 150,000 clones, 96% occurring once. Sequenced material: peripheral blood, taken after pregnancy. All receptors come from a female donor with multiple sclerosis, enrolled in a pregnancy study.

In DNA form, the CDR3 reads TGTGCCAGCAGCCTGACAGAGACCGGGGAGCTGTTTTTT. Protein product: CASSLTETGELFF. V is TRBV7-2 and J is TRBJ2-2; perhaps TRBD1 as D (5 bases). The CDR3 is made up of 13 amino acids. CDR1 is SGHTA and CDR2 is FQGNSA in the germline V gene. Trimming removed 5 bases at V and 5 bases at J, with 9 bases between.

This clone was counted once. The V call is TRBV25-1, the J call TRBJ1-5; no firm D call. The V end lost 0 bases, the J end lost 0 bases, and 3 bases lay between the germline ends. Germline loops: CDR1 MGHDK, CDR2 SYGVNS. This CDR3 spans 14 amino acids. The CDR3 nucleotides are TGTGCCAGCAGTGAATATATTAGCAATCAGCCCCAGCATTTT. Amino acids: CASSEYISNQPQHF.

The CDR3 here is CASSPGVLRRYGYTF. The DNA for the CDR3 is TGTGCCAGCAGCCCAGGGGTGCTAAGGAGGTATGGCTACACCTTC. The chain carries TRBV11-2 and TRBJ1-2, with a possible D match to TRBD1 (6 bases). The length of the CDR3 is 15 residues. Looked up from germline, CDR1 is SGHAT and CDR2 is FQNNGV. Trimming took 5 bases from V and 5 from J, leaving 18 bases between them.

The rearrangement uses TRBV7-9 and TRBJ2-3, with D maybe TRBD1 (6 bases). The CDR3 runs 15 residues. Per germline, CDR1 SEHNR and CDR2 FQNEAQ (reference sequence). Deletions cut 4 bases from V and 4 bases from J, with 15 bases between. The CDR3 region has the DNA TGTGCCAGCAGCTCGACAGGTTTCAGGGCAGATACGCAGTATTTT. Its protein is CASSSTGFRADTQYF.

The chain joins TRBV9 to TRBJ2-1; TRBD1 aligns across 11 bases. CDR1 and CDR2 from the germline V gene are SGDLS and YYNGEE. The CDR3 runs to 14 residues. Trimming at V came to 4 bases and at J to 6 bases, leaving 3 bases not matched to a gene. In DNA, the CDR3 is TGTGCCAGCAGCACTGGGACAGGGGGCAATGAGCAGTTCTTC. Translating gives CASSTGTGGNEQFF.

This clone was seen only once. The chain uses TRBV7-9 and TRBJ2-7; 8 nucleotides match TRBD1. The germline V gene encodes CDR1 SEHNR and CDR2 FQNEAQ (reference sequence). J gave up 6 bases and V 6 bases, and 13 bases lay outside the gene matches. The CDR3 is made up of 15 amino acids. The CDR3, as DNA: TGTGCCAGCAGTTCCGGACAGGGATTTTCGGGCGAGCAGTACTTC. This codes for CASSSGQGFSGEQYF.

This clone occurred a few times. This chain joins TRBV9 and TRBJ1-2; no definite D call. Germline CDR1 reads SGDLS; CDR2 reads YYNGEE. Trimming pared 3 bases from V and 8 bases from J, leaving 11 bases between. The length of the CDR3 is 12 residues. The DNA for the CDR3 is TGTGCCAGCAGCGCTCGGACGGGGGGCTACACCTTC. Translated, it gives CASSARTGGYTF.

The chain links TRBV11-2 to TRBJ1-3, with 8 bases lining up with TRBD1. V dropped 6 bases and J dropped 6; count of bases not matched to a gene: 4. Germline lookup yields CDR1 SGHAT and CDR2 FQNNGV. The CDR3 covers 13 residues. CDR3 sequence (DNA): TGTGCCAGCAGACAGGGGGTTGCAAACACCATATATTTT. Translating it yields CASRQGVANTIYF. Full variable domain (rest looked up from reference TRBV11-2 and TRBJ1-3): EAGVAQSPRYKIIEKRQSVAFWCNPISGHATLYWYQQILGQGPKLLIQFQNNGVVDDSQLPKDRFSAERLKGVDSTLKIQPAKLEDSAVYLCASRQGVANTIYFGEGSWLTVV.

The J gene is TRBJ2-4, the V gene TRBV6-5; D is possibly TRBD2 (6 bases). The CDR3 contains 15 residues. Germline V gives CDR1 MNHEY, CDR2 SVGAGI. Trimming removed 5 bases from V and 3 bases from J, with 14 bases in between. The CDR3 DNA follows: TGTGCCAGCAGTCCAGGCGGGGACGGCAAAAACATTCAGTACTTC. Protein product: CASSPGGDGKNIQYF.

This clone appeared a single time. The chain carries TRBV7-9 and TRBJ1-4, with D hard to call. The CDR3 length is 15 residues. Germline V gene sequence: CDR1 SEHNR, CDR2 FQNEAQ (reference sequence). The V end was cut by 1 base, the J end by 7 bases, with 13 bases between. CDR3 sequence (DNA): TGTGCCAGCAGCTTAGTAGTGGGTGGAGGTGAAAAACTGTTTTTT. As protein: CASSLVVGGGEKLFF.

As DNA, the CDR3 is TGTGCCAGCAGTCCCCCCGTTAATCAGCCCCAGCATTTT. Translated: CASSPPVNQPQHF. V usage is TRBV28 and J usage is TRBJ1-5, with no clear D. Germline lookup yields CDR1 MDHEN and CDR2 SYDVKM. CDR3 length equals 13 residues. With 5 bases removed from V and 4 bases from J, the gap between germline ends came to 9 bases. The full variable domain, completed using reference TRBV28 and TRBJ1-5, is DVKVTQSSRYLVKRTGEKVFLECVQDMDHENMFWYRQDPGLGLRLIYFSYDVKMKEKGDIPEGYSVSREKKERFSLILESASTNQTSMYLCASSPPVNQPQHFGDGTRLSIL.

The V call is TRBV7-2, the J call TRBJ2-1, with 9 positions matching TRBD1. The germline gives CDR1 SGHTA, CDR2 FQGNSA. J gave up 5 bases and V 0 bases, and 8 bases lay outside the gene matches. The CDR3 runs to 17 residues. The CDR3 DNA reads TGTGCCAGCAGCTTAGCCAGTGGACAGGGGACGGACAATGAGCAGTTCTTC. This sequence encodes CASSLASGQGTDNEQFF.

The V gene is TRBV6-1, the J gene TRBJ2-5, with TRBD1 as a possible D gene (6 bases). CDR1 and CDR2 from the germline V gene are MNHNS and SASEGT. There are 15 residues in the CDR3. Trimming cost V 7 bases and J 5 bases, with 20 bases left between them. CDR3 loop: CASIKGHLLLETQYF. DNA for the CDR3: TGTGCCAGCATAAAGGGACACCTGCTTCTTGAGACCCAGTACTTC.

The rearrangement links TRBV5-6 to TRBJ2-5; maybe TRBD2 (7 bases). CDR1 and CDR2 (germline): SGHDT, YYEEEE. The CDR3 totals 17 residues. Trimming removed 1 base from V and 4 bases from J, with 20 bases in between. In nucleotides, the CDR3 is TGTGCCAGCAGCTTGATGGGGGGGCGCATGCACAGAGAGACCCAGTACTTC. Its translation is CASSLMGGRMHRETQYF.

The V call is TRBV6-1, the J call TRBJ1-1; weak D call: TRBD1 (5 bases). In germline, CDR1 is MNHNS, CDR2 SASEGT. V lost 7 bases to trimming and J lost 1 base, with 13 bases between them. The length of the CDR3 is 14 residues. The CDR3 DNA is TGTGCCAGCACCATAGGACAAACGAACACTGAAGCTTTCTTT. This encodes CASTIGQTNTEAFF.

The genes are TRBV7-9 and TRBJ1-3, with TRBD1 matching 10 bases. The CDR3 loop spans 15 amino acids. The V segment lost 5 bases and the J segment 4 bases; nucleotides outside the gene matches: 5. Germline V CDR1 and CDR2: SEHNR, FQNEAQ (reference sequence). The chain's CDR3 is CASSTPTGGGNTIYF. CDR3 bases: TGTGCCAGCAGCACCCCGACAGGGGGCGGAAACACCATATATTTT.

The rearrangement links TRBV5-1 to TRBJ2-3; 9 bases align to TRBD2. Germline CDR1 and CDR2: SGHRS and YFSETQ. The CDR3 loop spans 15 amino acids. V gave up 6 bases and J gave up 6 bases; unmatched junction bases: 11. The CDR3 is CASTVAGAPQDTQYF. As DNA, the CDR3 is TGCGCCAGCACCGTAGCGGGAGCCCCCCAGGATACGCAGTATTTT.

DNA for the CDR3: TGCGCCAGCAGCGGTAATGACAGGGGTGAAAAACTGTTTTTT. Translating gives CASSGNDRGEKLFF. V usage is TRBV4-1 and J usage is TRBJ1-4; 8 positions agree with TRBD1. This CDR3 contains 14 residues. V shed 5 bases, J shed 7 bases, and the junction held 6 bases outside the gene matches. In germline, CDR1 is MGHRA, CDR2 YSYEKL.

The rearrangement links TRBV28 to TRBJ2-2; the D is unclear. V was clipped by 11 bases and J by 1 base, with 5 bases between them. Germline-derived CDR1 and CDR2 are MDHEN and SYDVKM. The CDR3 totals 11 residues. The CDR3 nucleotides are TGTGCCGGCCAGAACACCGGGGAGCTGTTTTTT. Protein sequence: CAGQNTGELFF.

The genes are TRBV6-1 and TRBJ2-5; D gene unclear. Between the trimmed V and J ends, which lost 6 bases and 7 bases, there was a span of 6 bases. Per germline, CDR1 MNHNS and CDR2 SASEGT. The CDR3 contains 10 residues. The CDR3 is CASRSGTQYF. The CDR3 coding sequence is TGTGCCAGCAGATCCGGGACCCAGTACTTC.

CDR3: CASSLTGGNNEQFF. The CDR3 DNA sequence: TGTGCCAGCAGCTTAACAGGGGGCAACAATGAGCAGTTCTTC. The V and J genes are TRBV7-9 and TRBJ2-1; 9 bases align to TRBD1. The CDR3 spans 14 residues. V lost 2 bases and J lost 5; bases outside the gene matches: 1. The germline gives CDR1 SEHNR, CDR2 FQNEAQ (reference sequence).

The rearrangement links TRBV7-9 to TRBJ2-1, with TRBD1 matching 9 bases. This CDR3 is 13 amino acids long. Germline assignment: CDR1 SEHNR and CDR2 FQNEAQ (reference sequence). With 8 bases clipped from V and 6 bases from J, the junction kept 5 bases outside the gene matches. This CDR3 is CASRGTGSNEQFF. Here the CDR3 DNA reads TGTGCCAGCCGCGGGACAGGGAGCAATGAGCAGTTCTTC.

The chain combines TRBV28 with TRBJ1-1; 9 positions match TRBD1. The germline V gene has CDR1 MDHEN and CDR2 SYDVKM. This CDR3 region has 14 residues. Trimming took 3 bases from V and 11 from J; bases not matched to a gene: 10. The DNA of the CDR3 is TGTGCCAGCAGTTTCGGGACAGGGCGCCGCCAGGCTTTCTTT. Its translation is CASSFGTGRRQAFF.

The chain carries TRBV18 and TRBJ1-3, with 9 positions matching TRBD1. The CDR3 has 15 residues. Germline CDR1 reads KGHSH; CDR2 reads LQKENI. After removal of 4 bases from V and 7 bases from J, the junction contained 8 bases not matched to a gene. The chain's CDR3 is CASSLRTGVWNTIYF. DNA of the CDR3: TGTGCCAGCTCACTTCGGACAGGGGTTTGGAACACCATATATTTT.

The rearrangement links TRBV19 to TRBJ2-7; 9 bases are shared with TRBD2. Germline V gives CDR1 LNHDA, CDR2 SQIVND (reference sequence). The V and J ends lost 6 bases and 7 bases, in that order; junction bases with no gene match: 7. The CDR3 extends over 13 amino acids. DNA of the CDR3: TGTGCCAGTAGCTCTAGCGGGGCCCCGGAGCAGTACTTC. This gives the protein CASSSSGAPEQYF. Supplemented by reference TRBV19 and TRBJ2-7, the full variable domain reads DGGITQSPKYLFRKEGQNVTLSCEQNLNHDAMYWYRQDPGQGLRLIYYSQIVNDFQKGDIAEGYSVSREKKESFPLTVTSAQKNPTAFYLCASSSSGAPEQYFGPGTRLTVT.

This chain connects TRBV27 to TRBJ2-7; 11 bases are shared with TRBD2. Per the germline V gene, CDR1 is MNHEY and CDR2 is SMNVEV (reference sequence). With 5 bases clipped from V and 3 bases from J, the junction kept 6 bases outside the gene matches. The CDR3 totals 15 residues. The CDR3 DNA sequence: TGTGCCAGCAGTCTTACTAGCGGGAGTCTCTACGAGCAGTACTTC. This translates into CASSLTSGSLYEQYF.

The rearrangement uses TRBV9 and TRBJ2-5; tentatively, D is TRBD1 (5 bases). CDR1 is SGDLS, CDR2 YYNGEE, per germline. This CDR3 has 14 amino acids. Trimming stripped 0 bases from V and 5 bases from J, with 11 bases between. The CDR3: CASSVGPPGETQYF. The CDR3, as DNA: TGTGCCAGCAGCGTAGGACCGCCAGGGGAGACCCAGTACTTC.

V usage is TRBV12-5 and J usage is TRBJ2-2, with 7 bases aligning to TRBD1. CDR1 is LGHNT, CDR2 FRNRAP, per germline. The CDR3 contains 17 residues. J lost 4 bases, V lost 0 bases, and 8 bases had no gene match. The DNA for the CDR3 is TGTGCTAGTGGTTTGGTTCTGACGGCAGGGGGCACCGGGGAGCTGTTTTTT. Protein product: CASGLVLTAGGTGELFF. The full variable domain, completed using reference TRBV12-5 and TRBJ2-2, is DARVTQTPRHKVTEMGQEVTMRCQPILGHNTVFWYRQTMMQGLELLAYFRNRAPLDDSGMPKDRFSAEMPDATLATLKIQPSEPRDSAVYFCASGLVLTAGGTGELFFGEGSRLTVL.

About this clone itself: Its ends do not fully match the called genes, so a read error is possible. The chain's CDR3 is CASSQRGLAGASVAGELFF. CDR3 sequence (DNA): TGTGCCAGCAGTCAACGGGGACTAGCGGGAGCTTCAGTGGCCGGCGAGCTGTTTTTT. The rearrangement joins TRBV27 to TRBJ2-2; 14 bases map to TRBD2. CDR1 and CDR2 from the germline V gene are MNHEY and SMNVEV (reference sequence). This CDR3 comprises 19 residues.

The CDR3 nucleotides read TGTGCCAGCAGCTGGGCGGGGACAGGGACAAACGAGCAGTACTTC. Translating it yields CASSWAGTGTNEQYF. The genes are TRBV7-9 and TRBJ2-7; TRBD1 aligns across 9 bases. Germline CDR1 and CDR2: SEHNR and FQNEAQ (reference sequence). V was pared by 4 bases and J by 5 bases, with 9 bases of the junction left unmatched. The CDR3 spans 15 residues. The whole variable domain, remainder taken from reference TRBV7-9 and TRBJ2-7, is DTGVSQNPRHKITKRGQNVTFRCDPISEHNRLYWYRQTLGQGPEFLTYFQNEAQLEKSRLLSDRFSAERPKGSFSTLEIQRTEQGDSAMYLCASSWAGTGTNEQYFGPGTRLTVT.